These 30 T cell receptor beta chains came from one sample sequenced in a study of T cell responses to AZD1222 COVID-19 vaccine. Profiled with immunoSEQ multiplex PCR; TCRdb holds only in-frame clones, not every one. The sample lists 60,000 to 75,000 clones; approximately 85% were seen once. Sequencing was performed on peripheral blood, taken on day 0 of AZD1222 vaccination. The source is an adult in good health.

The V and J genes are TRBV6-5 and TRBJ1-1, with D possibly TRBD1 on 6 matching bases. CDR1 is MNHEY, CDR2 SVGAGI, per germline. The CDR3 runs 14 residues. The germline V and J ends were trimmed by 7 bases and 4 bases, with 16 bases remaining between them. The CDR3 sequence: CASNRGGSGTEAFF. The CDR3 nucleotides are TGTGCCAGCAATAGGGGGGGCTCGGGCACTGAAGCTTTCTTT.

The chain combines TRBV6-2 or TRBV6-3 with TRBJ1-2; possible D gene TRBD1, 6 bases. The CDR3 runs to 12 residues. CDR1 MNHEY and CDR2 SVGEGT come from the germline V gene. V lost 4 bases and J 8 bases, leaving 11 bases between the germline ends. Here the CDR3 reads CASSSSGAGYTF. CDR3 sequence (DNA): TGTGCCAGCAGTTCCTCGGGGGCGGGCTACACCTTC.

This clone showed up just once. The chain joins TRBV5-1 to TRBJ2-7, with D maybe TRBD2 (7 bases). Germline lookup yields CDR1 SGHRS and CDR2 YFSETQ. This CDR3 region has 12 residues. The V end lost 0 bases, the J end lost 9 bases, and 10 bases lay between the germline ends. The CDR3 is CASSLEGGLQYF. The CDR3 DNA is TGCGCCAGCAGCTTGGAGGGGGGGCTGCAGTACTTC.

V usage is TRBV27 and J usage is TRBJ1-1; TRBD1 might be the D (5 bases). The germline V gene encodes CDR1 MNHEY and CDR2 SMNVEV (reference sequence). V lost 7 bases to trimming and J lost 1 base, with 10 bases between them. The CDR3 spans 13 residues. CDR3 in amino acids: CASTMGGNTEAFF. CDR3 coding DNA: TGTGCCAGCACCATGGGGGGGAACACTGAAGCTTTCTTT.

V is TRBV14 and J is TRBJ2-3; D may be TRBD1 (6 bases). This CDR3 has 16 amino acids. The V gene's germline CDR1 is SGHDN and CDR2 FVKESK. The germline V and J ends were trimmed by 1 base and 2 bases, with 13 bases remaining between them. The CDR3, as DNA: TGTGCCAGCAGCCAAGGTGGACAGACCTTCACAGATACGCAGTATTTT. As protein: CASSQGGQTFTDTQYF.

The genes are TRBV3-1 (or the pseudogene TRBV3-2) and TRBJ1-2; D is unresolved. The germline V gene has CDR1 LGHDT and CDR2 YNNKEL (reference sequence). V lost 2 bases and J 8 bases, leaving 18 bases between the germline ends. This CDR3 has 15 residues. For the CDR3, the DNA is TGTGCCAGCAGCCAACTCCGCGGGGATCTTGAGGGCTACACCTTC. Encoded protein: CASSQLRGDLEGYTF.

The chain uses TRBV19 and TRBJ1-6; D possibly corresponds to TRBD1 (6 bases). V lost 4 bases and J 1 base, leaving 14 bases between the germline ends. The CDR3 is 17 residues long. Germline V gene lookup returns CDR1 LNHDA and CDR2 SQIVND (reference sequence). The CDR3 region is CASSNLGGSSYNSPLHF. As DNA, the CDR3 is TGTGCCAGTAGTAACCTTGGGGGCTCATCCTATAATTCACCCCTCCACTTT.

This CDR3 reads CASSRITGILNTEAFF. The CDR3 nucleotides read TGTGCCAGCAGCCGAATTACAGGGATTTTAAACACTGAAGCTTTCTTT. V is TRBV7-3 and J is TRBJ1-1; tentative D call: TRBD1 (6 bases). The CDR3 has 16 residues. The V gene lost 5 bases and the J gene lost 2 bases, with 18 bases spanning the gap. The germline V gene encodes CDR1 SGHTA and CDR2 FQGTGA.

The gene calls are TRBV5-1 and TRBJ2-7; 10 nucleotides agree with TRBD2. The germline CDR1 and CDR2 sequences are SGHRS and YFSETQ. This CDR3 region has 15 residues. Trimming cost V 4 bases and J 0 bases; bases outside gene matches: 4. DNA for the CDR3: TGCGCCAGCAGCCCACTAGCGGGGAACTCCTACGAGCAGTACTTC. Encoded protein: CASSPLAGNSYEQYF.

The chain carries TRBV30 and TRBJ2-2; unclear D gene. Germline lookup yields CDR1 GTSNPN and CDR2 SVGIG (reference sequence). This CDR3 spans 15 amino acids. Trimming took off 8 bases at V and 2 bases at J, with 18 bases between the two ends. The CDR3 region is CAAYPQGFNTGELFF. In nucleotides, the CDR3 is TGTGCCGCGTACCCACAAGGGTTTAACACCGGGGAGCTGTTTTTT.

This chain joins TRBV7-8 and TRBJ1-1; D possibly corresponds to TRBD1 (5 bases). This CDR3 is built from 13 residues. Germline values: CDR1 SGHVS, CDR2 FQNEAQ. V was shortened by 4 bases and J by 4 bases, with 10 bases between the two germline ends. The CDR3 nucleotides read TGTGCCAGCAGCTGGGACCATAGCACTGAAGCTTTCTTT. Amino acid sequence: CASSWDHSTEAFF.

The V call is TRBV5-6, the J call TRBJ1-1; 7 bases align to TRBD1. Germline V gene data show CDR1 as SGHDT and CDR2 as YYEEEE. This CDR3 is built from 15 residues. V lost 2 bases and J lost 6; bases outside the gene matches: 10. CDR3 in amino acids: CASSFWTGGGSEAFF. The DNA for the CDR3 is TGTGCCAGCAGCTTTTGGACAGGCGGGGGCTCTGAAGCTTTCTTT.

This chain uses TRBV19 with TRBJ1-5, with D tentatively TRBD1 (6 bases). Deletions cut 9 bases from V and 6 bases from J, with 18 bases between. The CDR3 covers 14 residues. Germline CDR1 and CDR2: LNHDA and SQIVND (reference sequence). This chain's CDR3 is CASLGQPSSQPQHF. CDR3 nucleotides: TGTGCCAGCCTAGGACAGCCGAGTAGTCAGCCCCAGCATTTT. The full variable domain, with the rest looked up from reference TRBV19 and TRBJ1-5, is DGGITQSPKYLFRKEGQNVTLSCEQNLNHDAMYWYRQDPGQGLRLIYYSQIVNDFQKGDIAEGYSVSREKKESFPLTVTSAQKNPTAFYLCASLGQPSSQPQHFGDGTRLSIL.

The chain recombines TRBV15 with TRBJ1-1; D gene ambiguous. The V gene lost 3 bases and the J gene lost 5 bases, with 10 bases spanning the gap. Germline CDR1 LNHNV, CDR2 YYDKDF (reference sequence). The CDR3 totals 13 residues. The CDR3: CATSRAVGTEAFF. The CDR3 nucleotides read TGTGCCACCAGCAGGGCCGTTGGGACTGAAGCTTTCTTT.

For the CDR3, the DNA is TGTGCCAGCAGTGATGGGGGTGAAGCTTTCTTT. Residues: CASSDGGEAFF. This chain joins TRBV6-1 and TRBJ1-1; D is perhaps TRBD1 (5 bases). This CDR3 has 11 residues. CDR1 is MNHNS, CDR2 SASEGT, per germline. The germline V and J ends were trimmed by 3 bases and 7 bases, with 6 bases remaining between them.

This chain's CDR3 is CASSLDTSGTGKYEQYF. CDR3 DNA sequence: TGTGCCAGCAGCTTAGATACGTCCGGGACAGGGAAATACGAGCAGTACTTC. The rearrangement links TRBV11-2 to TRBJ2-7, with 9 bases fitting TRBD1. V shed 0 bases, J shed 4 bases, and the junction held 10 bases outside the gene matches. The CDR3 has 17 residues. Germline lookup yields CDR1 SGHAT and CDR2 FQNNGV.

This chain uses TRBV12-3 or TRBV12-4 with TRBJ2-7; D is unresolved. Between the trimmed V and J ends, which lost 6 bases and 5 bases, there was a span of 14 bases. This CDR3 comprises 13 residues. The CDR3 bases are TGTGCCAGCAGACACGACCACGTCCACGAGCAGTACTTC. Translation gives CASRHDHVHEQYF.

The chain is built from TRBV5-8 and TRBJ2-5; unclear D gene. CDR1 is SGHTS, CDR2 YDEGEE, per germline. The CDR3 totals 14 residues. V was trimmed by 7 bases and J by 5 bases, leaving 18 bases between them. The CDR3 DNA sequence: TGTGCCAGCTTGTGGGCCCTAGTCCTGGAGACCCAGTACTTC. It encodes CASLWALVLETQYF.

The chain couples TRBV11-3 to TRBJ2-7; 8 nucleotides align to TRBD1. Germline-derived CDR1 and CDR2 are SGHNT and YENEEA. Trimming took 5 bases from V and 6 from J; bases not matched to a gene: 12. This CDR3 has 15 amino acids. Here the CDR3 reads CASSPNAGQVSEQYF. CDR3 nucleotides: TGTGCCAGCAGCCCAAACGCGGGACAGGTCTCCGAGCAGTACTTC. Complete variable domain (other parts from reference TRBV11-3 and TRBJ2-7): EAGVVQSPRYKIIEKKQPVAFWCNPISGHNTLYWYLQNLGQGPELLIRYENEEAVDDSQLPKDRFSAERLKGVDSTLKIQPAELGDSAVYLCASSPNAGQVSEQYFGPGTRLTVT.

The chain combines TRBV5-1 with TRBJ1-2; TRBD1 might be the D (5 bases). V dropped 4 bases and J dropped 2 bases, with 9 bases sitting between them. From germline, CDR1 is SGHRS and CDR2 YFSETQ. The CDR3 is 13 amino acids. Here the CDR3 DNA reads TGCGCCAGCAGCCCGGGACGGAACTATGGCTACACCTTC. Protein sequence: CASSPGRNYGYTF.

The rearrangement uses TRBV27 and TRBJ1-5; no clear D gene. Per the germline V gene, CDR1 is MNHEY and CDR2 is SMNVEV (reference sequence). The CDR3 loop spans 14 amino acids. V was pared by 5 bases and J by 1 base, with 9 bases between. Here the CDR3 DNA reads TGTGCCAGCAGTGAGGCTATCAGCAATCAGCCCCAGCATTTT. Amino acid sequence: CASSEAISNQPQHF.

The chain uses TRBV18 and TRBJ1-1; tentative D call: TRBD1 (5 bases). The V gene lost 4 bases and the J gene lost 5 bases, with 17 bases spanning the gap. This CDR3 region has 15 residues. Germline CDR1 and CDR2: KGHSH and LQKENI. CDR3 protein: CASSLTVQGGTEAFF. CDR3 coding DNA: TGTGCCAGCTCACTCACCGTCCAGGGAGGGACTGAAGCTTTCTTT.

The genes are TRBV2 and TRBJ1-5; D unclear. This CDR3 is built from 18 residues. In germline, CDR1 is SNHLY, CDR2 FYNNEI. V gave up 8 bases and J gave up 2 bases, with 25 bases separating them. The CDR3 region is CASGNARATLGGNQPQHF. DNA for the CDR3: TGTGCCAGCGGGAACGCTAGGGCGACCCTGGGCGGCAATCAGCCCCAGCATTTT.

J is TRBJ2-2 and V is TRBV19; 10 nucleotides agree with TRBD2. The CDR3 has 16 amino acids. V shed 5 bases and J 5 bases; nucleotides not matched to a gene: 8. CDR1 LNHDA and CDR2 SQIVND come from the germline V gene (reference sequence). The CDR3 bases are TGTGCCAGTAGTGCCCGACTAGCGGGCGGGACCGGGGAGCTGTTTTTT. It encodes CASSARLAGGTGELFF.

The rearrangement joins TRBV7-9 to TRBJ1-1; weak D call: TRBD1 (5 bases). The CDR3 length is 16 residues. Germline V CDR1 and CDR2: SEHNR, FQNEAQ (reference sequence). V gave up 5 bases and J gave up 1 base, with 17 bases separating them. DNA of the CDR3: TGTGCCAGCAGCCCATTCCCAAAGGGGAGGAACACTGAAGCTTTCTTT. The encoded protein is CASSPFPKGRNTEAFF.

CDR3 residues: CASSALGSNQPQHF. The CDR3, as DNA: TGTGCCAGCAGCGCCCTGGGGAGCAATCAGCCCCAGCATTTT. The chain is built from TRBV5-4 and TRBJ1-5, with D hard to call. Germline V gene sequence: CDR1 SGHNT, CDR2 YYREEE (reference sequence). This CDR3 spans 14 amino acids. V lost 4 bases, J lost 1 base, and 9 bases lay in between.

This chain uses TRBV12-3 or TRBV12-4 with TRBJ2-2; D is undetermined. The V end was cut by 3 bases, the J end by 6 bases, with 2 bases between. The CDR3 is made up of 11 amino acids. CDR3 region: CASSFAGELFF. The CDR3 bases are TGTGCCAGCAGTTTTGCCGGGGAGCTGTTTTTT.

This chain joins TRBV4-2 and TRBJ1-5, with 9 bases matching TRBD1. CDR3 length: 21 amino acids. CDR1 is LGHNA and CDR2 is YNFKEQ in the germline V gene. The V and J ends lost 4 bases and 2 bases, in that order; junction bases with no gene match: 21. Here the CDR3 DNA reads TGTGCCAGCAGCCCTTACACCAGGGACAGGGATAGTTGGTTCGGCAATCAGCCCCAGCATTTT. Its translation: CASSPYTRDRDSWFGNQPQHF.

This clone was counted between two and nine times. CDR3 in DNA: TGTGCCAGCTCAACAGGGTCGGAGACCCAGTACTTC. Translation gives CASSTGSETQYF. This sequence joins TRBV18 and TRBJ2-5, with D possibly being TRBD1 (6 bases). V lost 5 bases, J lost 5 bases, and 9 bases lay in between. The CDR3 sequence is 12 residues long. Germline V gene lookup returns CDR1 KGHSH and CDR2 LQKENI. The whole variable domain, remainder taken from reference TRBV18 and TRBJ2-5, is NAGVMQNPRHLVRRRGQEARLRCSPMKGHSHVYWYRQLPEEGLKFMVYLQKENIIDESGMPKERFSAEFPKEGPSILRIQQVVRGDSAAYFCASSTGSETQYFGPGTRLLVL.

CDR3 residues: CASSLEGTNYGYTF. The CDR3 DNA sequence: TGCGCCAGCAGCTTGGAGGGGACAAACTATGGCTACACCTTC. V and J are TRBV5-1 and TRBJ1-2, with D perhaps matching TRBD1 (6 bases). The germline V gene encodes CDR1 SGHRS and CDR2 YFSETQ. V was clipped by 0 bases and J by 2 bases, with 8 bases between them. There are 14 residues in the CDR3.